This entry describes one TCR beta chain. Its antigen is unknown. Base-call qualities are not available, and no considerably larger clone is one nucleotide away. This sample stems from a study of blood T cell repertoires in COVID-19 (dated by TCRdb to the early 2020s). Background on the whole study: Recovered participants in ImmuneRACE Cohort 3 were defined as having two consecutive negative NP/OP PCR tests, clearance from a healthcare professional, or resolution of symptoms. Samples covering the acute and convalescent phases of COVID-19 were provided by collaborators in the United States, Italy and Spain. The material from the prospective study consisted of cDNA or gDNA derived from T cells, B-cell-depleted T cells, or PBMCs. The repertoires were made available in a free public database intended to serve as a resource for research on the immune response to SARS-CoV-2. The sample metadata nearly always contained a de-identified subject ID, COVID-19 status, age in years and sex. HLA class I and class II types, where available, came from metadata supplied by the sample provider rather than from assay-based typing. The samples were drawn from the first 160 participants of the ongoing ImmuneRACE study and from more than 1,000 subjects provided by 6 global collaborators. The dataset comprised deeply sampled blood TCRbeta repertoires from subjects exposed to, actively infected with, or recovered from COVID-19.

Participants in the prospective study were enrolled through a virtual design, were aged about 18 to 100 years, and lived in roughly 24 United States geographic areas. In the prospective study, cohorts were assigned on the basis of participant-reported clinical history obtained from a screening survey and a study questionnaire. In the prospective study, whole blood, serum and a nasopharyngeal or oropharyngeal swab were collected from each participant by mobile phlebotomists. Additional blood draws and questionnaires over an approximately 2-month period could optionally be provided by prospective study participants. Before DNA extraction, prospective study blood samples were shipped either frozen or at room temperature. The research as a whole found: The quantity of clinical and demographic metadata differed by source and by participant and was supplied without curation.

TCRbeta CDR3 regions were amplified from genomic DNA using the immunoSEQ Assay, a bias-controlled multiplex PCR. Under the source paper's analysis protocol: The number of nucleated cells in each sample was estimated by amplification of reference gene primers within the assay. To quantify the absolute abundance of each unique TCRbeta CDR3 rearrangement, sequence reads were collapsed and filtered. Productive Simpson clonality was computed per sample as the square root of Simpson's diversity index over productive rearrangements. TCRdb obtained this table from immuneACCESS and retained in-frame rearrangements with V and J assigned. These tables miss some clones; where compared with another copy, unresolved V genes account for less than half of the shortfall, and the remainder is unexplained. V and J calls plus clone size are reproduced from that table; the DNA served to infer D and trimming. The sample table records a few hundred thousand clones; 70% to 90% of these occur just once. The ten largest clonotypes hold 3.1% of the sample.

This TCR derives from a woman in her fifties or sixties in a cohort exposed to, infected with or recovered from COVID-19 (not recorded which). The sample comprised PBMCs or T cells enriched from blood (not recorded which).

The CDR3 amino acid sequence is: CAWSATPNYGYTF. The bases read TGTGCCTGGAGCGCGACACCTAACTATGGCTACACCTTC. Recombination linked TRBV30 to TRBJ1-2; confidence is insufficient to name the D gene. According to the germline V gene (reference sequence), CDR1 reads GTSNPN and CDR2 reads SVGIG. Trimming takes 3 bases from V and 0 bases from J, and the germline ends sit 8 bases apart. The CDR3 holds 13 amino acids from the cysteine to the phenylalanine. The kept DNA is CDR3 alone, 39 bases in frame from the first base. When the CDR3 is completed using the reference TRBV30 and TRBJ1-2 genes on either side, the full variable domain is SQTIHQWPATLVQPVGSPLSLECTVEGTSNPNLYWYRQAAGRGLQLLFYSVGIGQISSEVPQNLSASRPQDRQFILSSKKLLLSDSGFYLCAWSATPNYGYTFGSGTRLTVV.